This TCR beta chain was obtained from a study of cytomegalovirus exposure and HLA in healthy donors. Study-wide results and limits: Most TCRs appeared rarely, but some public TCRs recurred in many donors.

Regarding this clone: Its antigen is still unknown.

With 60 Vbeta and 13 Jbeta primers, the PCR was carried out. The data were produced by immunoSEQ multiplex PCR, yet TCRdb's version contains in-frame clones alone and is incomplete. Recorded for this sample: about 82,000 clones. The CDR3 spans 14 residues. The V gene lost 6 bases and the J gene lost 1 base, with 10 bases spanning the gap. Germline CDR1 reads MNHNY; CDR2 reads SVGAGI (reference sequence). What was sequenced was PBMCs. The source is a woman aged 25 to 39 in good health and CMV-seronegative. The genes are TRBV6-6 and TRBJ1-5; D not certain. Here the CDR3 reads CASSPSGSNQPQHF. The CDR3 DNA reads as TGTGCCAGCAGCCCATCAGGCAGCAATCAGCCCCAGCATTTT.